This T cell receptor (beta chain) was obtained from a study of blood T cell repertoires in COVID-19 (dated by TCRdb to the early 2020s). Looking at the study overall: Samples from collaborators originated in the United States, Italy and Spain and spanned both the acute and convalescent phases of COVID-19. The samples were drawn from the first 160 participants of the ongoing ImmuneRACE study and from some 1,300 subjects provided by 6 global collaborators. Where HLA class I and class II types were available, the types were taken from metadata supplied by the sample provider, not from assay-based typing. The prospective study material was composed of cDNA or gDNA derived from T cells, B-cell-depleted T cells, or PBMCs. The repertoires were made available in a free public database intended to serve as a resource for research on the immune response to SARS-CoV-2. Nearly every sample came with metadata listing a de-identified subject ID, COVID-19 status, age in years and sex. Deeply sampled blood TCRbeta repertoires from subjects exposed to, actively infected with, or recovered from COVID-19 were included in the dataset. Study-wide conclusions, independent of this receptor: Clinical and demographic metadata were provided uncurated, with the amount varying by source and participant.

Based on the germline V gene, the CDR1 and CDR2 sequences are MGHRA and YSYEKL. The junction carries 8 bases between V and J, which are trimmed by 0 bases and 7 bases respectively. The cysteine opens and the phenylalanine closes a CDR3 of 13 amino acids. Only the CDR3 portion is preserved as DNA: 39 bases, with reading frame beginning at the first base. The collaborating institutions used their own protocols to collect whole blood in K2EDTA tubes. Collaborator samples were shipped for TCRbeta analysis as frozen whole blood, isolated PBMCs, or DNA extracted from either sample type. The immunoSEQ Assay, a bias-controlled multiplex PCR, was used to amplify TCRbeta CDR3 regions from genomic DNA. Regarding the original processing steps: The number of nucleated cells in each sample was estimated by amplification of reference gene primers within the assay. Sequence reads were collapsed and filtered to measure the absolute abundance of every unique TCRbeta CDR3 rearrangement. For each sample, productive Simpson clonality was calculated as the square root of Simpson's diversity index across productive rearrangements. The clones in this table, taken by TCRdb from immuneACCESS, are in-frame only. Not every clone is retained; where verified, under half of the shortfall comes from an unresolved V gene, and the cause of the rest is unknown. The V and J calls and clone size were taken over from that table, and D and trimming were inferred from the DNA. Here the sample has about 150,000 clones; roughly 80% occur a single time. The top ten clonotypes cover over 25% of the sample.

On this clone itself: Its antigen is still unknown. Base-call qualities are not available, and no considerably larger clone is one nucleotide away.

The origin of this receptor is a woman aged 60 to 75 with acute or convalescent COVID-19. Specimen: peripheral blood. The sequence links TRBV4-1 to TRBJ2-3; the D gene is unclear. The nucleotide sequence is TGCGCCAGCAGCCAAGAGAGGAGATATACGCAGTATTTT. Translated, it gives CASSQERRYTQYF.